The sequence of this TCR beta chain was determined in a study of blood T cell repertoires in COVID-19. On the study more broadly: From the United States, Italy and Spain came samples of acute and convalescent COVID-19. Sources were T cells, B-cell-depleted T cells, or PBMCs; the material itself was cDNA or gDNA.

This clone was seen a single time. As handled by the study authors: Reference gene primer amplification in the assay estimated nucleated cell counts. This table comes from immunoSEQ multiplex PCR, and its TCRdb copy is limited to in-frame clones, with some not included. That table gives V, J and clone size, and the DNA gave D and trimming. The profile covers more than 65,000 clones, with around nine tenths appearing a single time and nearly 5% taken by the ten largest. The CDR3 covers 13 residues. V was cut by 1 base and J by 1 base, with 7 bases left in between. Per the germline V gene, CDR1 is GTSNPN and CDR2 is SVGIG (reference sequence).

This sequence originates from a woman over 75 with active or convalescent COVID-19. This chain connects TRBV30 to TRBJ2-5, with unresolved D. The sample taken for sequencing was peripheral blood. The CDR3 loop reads CAWSGGAQETQYF. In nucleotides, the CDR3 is TGTGCCTGGAGTGGAGGTGCCCAAGAGACCCAGTACTTC.